This TCR beta chain was identified during a study of graft-versus-host responses after intestinal transplantation. Overall study context: After anti-thymocyte globulin induction, recipients took tacrolimus and steroids for about 3 years.

This clone was detected only once. Antigen: not known. This CDR3 is 17 amino acids long. Sequencing used immunoSEQ multiplex PCR; TCRdb keeps in-frame clones, though not all of them. The sample has approximately 12,000 clones, 70% to 85% seen once. Study results and limitations: Peak circulating GvH clone levels tracked with early post-transplant HvG declines. Recipient marrow showed GvH clones, some seen first in ileum or blood.

This specimen was PBMCs, taken approximately 320 days after intestinal transplant. The origin of this receptor is a human patient who received an intestinal transplant, so some T cells may come from the graft donor. V and J are TRBV1 and TRBJ2-3; the table's D call TRBD2 went unverified against the DNA. TRBV1 is labeled a pseudogene. In nucleotides, the CDR3 is TGCACCAGCAGCCAAGATACCCTAGCGGGGATCACAGATACGCAGTATTTT. It encodes CTSSQDTLAGITDTQYF.